These T cell receptor beta chains were read from a single sample in a study of shared clonotypes between healthy human individuals. Using immunoSEQ multiplex PCR, the repertoire was profiled, and TCRdb retains in-frame clones only, with some absent. The data contain about 2.3 million clones, 85% to 95% of them singletons. The sequenced sample consisted of naive CD4+ T cells from PBMCs. The source is a man younger than 30 in good health. Some clones in this sample may be carry-over from other donors' samples. CDR3s include the opening cysteine and the closing phenylalanine or tryptophan.

>TRBV9|TRBJ2-5
CASSVGTSGRIIETQYF
>TRBV11-1|TRBJ2-1
CASSQTSFSYNEQFF
>TRBV7-3|TRBJ2-2
CASSYDGYSGSDTGELFF
>TRBV18|TRBJ2-7
CASSVTQEIACSF
>TRBV19|TRBJ1-5
CAIPSTLTRRVPISNQPQHF
>TRBV5-1|TRBJ1-1
CASSSTGGGTEAFF
>TRBV28|TRBJ1-2
CAGGQRLNYGYTF
>TRBV7-2|TRBJ2-7
CASSLVAANYEQYF
>TRBV28|TRBJ2-4
CASSHQGTGGIQYF
>TRBV11-2|TRBJ2-7
CASTYRSSYEQYF
>TRBV5-1|TRBJ2-1
CASSLTSGRYNEQFF
>TRBV7-9|TRBJ2-3
CASSPNSELNTRYF
>TRBV7-3|TRBJ1-4
CASSLNRATNEKLFF
>TRBV5-6|TRBJ1-5
CASSRGYSSNQPQHF
>TRBV5-1|TRBJ2-3
CASSSQLLGVAGTDTQYF
>TRBV28|TRBJ2-3
CASSLRRGLAGEGGGLDTQYF
>TRBV4-2|TRBJ2-2
CASSHTASGSDTGELFF
>TRBV6-6|TRBJ2-7
CASSQPEELYEQYF
>TRBV27|TRBJ2-1
CASSRAGLNNEQFF
>TRBV6-1|TRBJ2-7
CASSESLLQGSYEQYF
>TRBV27|TRBJ2-3
CASTKAGVYRGTDTQYF
>TRBV5-4|TRBJ1-2
CASSKGWRAEVHDYGYTF
>TRBV15|TRBJ2-2
CATRSGTNTGELFF
>TRBV15|TRBJ1-5
CATSRGQTSNQPQHF
>TRBV27|TRBJ2-5
CASSRTPGHQETQYF
>TRBV5-1|TRBJ1-5
CASSFSPDFNQPQHF
>TRBV15|TRBJ2-3
CATSRDRASGRGDTQYF
>TRBV5-1|TRBJ2-7
CASTKQGNYEQYF